The next 27 T cell receptor beta chains were all read from a single sample in a study of blood T cell repertoires in COVID-19. Sequencing was performed with immunoSEQ multiplex PCR; in TCRdb, only in-frame clones are kept and a portion is missing. The table has about 180,000 clones, roughly 89% seen once; the top ten hold under 3%. Sequencing was done on a sample of PBMCs or T cells enriched from blood (not recorded which). The receptors originated from a middle-aged woman with acute COVID-19.

In DNA, the CDR3 is TGTGCCAGCAGCGAGGGACAGGGTGCTGGGGCCAACGTCCTGACTTTC. Translating it yields CASSEGQGAGANVLTF. The chain joins TRBV9 to TRBJ2-6; 9 nucleotides line up with TRBD1. Trimming took 3 bases from V and 2 from J; bases not matched to a gene: 3. CDR3 size: 16 residues. CDR1 is SGDLS, CDR2 YYNGEE, per germline.

The V gene is TRBV15, the J gene TRBJ1-6; possibly TRBD1 for D (6 bases). V was clipped by 0 bases and J by 7 bases, with 22 bases between them. This CDR3 is 19 amino acids long. Germline CDR1 LNHNV, CDR2 YYDKDF (reference sequence). CDR3 sequence reads: CATSRDLLHLGTRNSPLHF. CDR3 DNA sequence: TGTGCCACCAGCAGAGATCTCCTCCACCTAGGGACAAGGAATTCACCCCTCCACTTT. Combining the CDR3 with reference TRBV15 and TRBJ1-6 gives the whole variable domain DAMVIQNPRYQVTQFGKPVTLSCSQTLNHNVMYWYQQKSSQAPKLLFHYYDKDFNNEADTPDNFQSRRPNTSFCFLDIRSPGLGDTAMYLCATSRDLLHLGTRNSPLHFGNGTRLTVT.

V and J are TRBV11-2 and TRBJ2-7; D is undetermined. Germline V CDR1 and CDR2: SGHAT, FQNNGV. The V gene lost 3 bases and the J gene lost 5 bases, with 17 bases spanning the gap. This CDR3 comprises 15 residues. The CDR3 spells CASSLSDSAPHEQYF. CDR3 in DNA: TGTGCCAGCAGCTTGAGCGACTCCGCCCCCCACGAGCAGTACTTC.

This rearrangement joins TRBV28 to TRBJ1-4, with 7 bases that match TRBD1. This CDR3 has 15 residues. Germline V gene lookup returns CDR1 MDHEN and CDR2 SYDVKM. The ends lost 6 bases at V and 3 bases at J; junction bases unmatched: 7. CDR3: CASSPGGTANEKLFF. The CDR3 bases are TGTGCCAGCAGCCCTGGGGGGACAGCTAATGAAAAACTGTTTTTT.

This chain uses TRBV5-6 with TRBJ2-1; 7 positions match TRBD1. CDR1 is SGHDT, CDR2 YYEEEE, per germline. Germline trimming cut 2 bases from V and 5 bases from J; bases unmatched to any gene: 7. This CDR3 has 15 residues. The CDR3 loop reads CASSFLDRLDNEQFF. CDR3 coding DNA: TGTGCCAGCAGCTTCTTGGACAGGCTAGACAATGAGCAGTTCTTC.

This sequence joins TRBV7-9 and TRBJ1-4, with D hard to call. The germline V gene encodes CDR1 SEHNR and CDR2 FQNEAQ (reference sequence). The CDR3 consists of 11 residues. Trimming shortened V by 11 bases and J by 4 bases, and 8 bases separated the two germline ends. The CDR3 nucleotides are TGTGCCCTGCGGCTTAATGAAAAACTGTTTTTT. Its translation is CALRLNEKLFF.

This sequence joins TRBV9 and TRBJ2-3, with 7 bases aligning to TRBD2. The V and J ends lost 0 bases and 1 base, in that order; junction bases with no gene match: 5. There are 16 residues in the CDR3. Germline V gene sequence: CDR1 SGDLS, CDR2 YYNGEE. The DNA of the CDR3 is TGTGCCAGCAGCGTAGATCGTAGCGGGCGCACAGATACGCAGTATTTT. Encoded protein: CASSVDRSGRTDTQYF. The whole variable domain, remainder taken from reference TRBV9 and TRBJ2-3, is DSGVTQTPKHLITATGQRVTLRCSPRSGDLSVYWYQQSLDQGLQFLIQYYNGEERAKGNILERFSAQQFPDLHSELNLSSLELGDSALYFCASSVDRSGRTDTQYFGPGTRLTVL.

In DNA form, the CDR3 reads TGTGCCTGCACAGGGAATGGGCCAAGAGATACGCAGTATTTT. Protein sequence: CACTGNGPRDTQYF. The chain combines TRBV30 with TRBJ2-3; perhaps TRBD1 as D (6 bases). The ends were cut back, 6 bases at V and 5 bases at J, with 18 bases in the middle. The CDR3 runs to 14 residues. In germline, CDR1 is GTSNPN, CDR2 SVGIG (reference sequence). Together with reference TRBV30 and TRBJ2-3, the CDR3 gives the full variable domain: SQTIHQWPATLVQPVGSPLSLECTVEGTSNPNLYWYRQAAGRGLQLLFYSVGIGQISSEVPQNLSASRPQDRQFILSSKKLLLSDSGFYLCACTGNGPRDTQYFGPGTRLTVL.

The gene calls are TRBV6-5 and TRBJ2-7; 9 bases agree with TRBD1. Germline CDR1 reads MNHEY; CDR2 reads SVGAGI. The V and J ends lost 2 bases and 6 bases, in that order; junction bases with no gene match: 5. This CDR3 contains 14 residues. In DNA, the CDR3 is TGTGCCAGCAGTTACACGGACAGGGGATCCGAGCAGTACTTC. Its translation: CASSYTDRGSEQYF.

This clone appeared once. V usage is TRBV15 and J usage is TRBJ2-4; D perhaps matches TRBD2 (5 bases). Germline V gene sequence: CDR1 LNHNV, CDR2 YYDKDF (reference sequence). CDR3 length: 16 amino acids. Between the trimmed V and J ends, which lost 4 bases and 1 base, there was a span of 14 bases. In DNA form, the CDR3 reads TGTGCCACCAGCACCCGGCGGGCGAGGGCCAAAAACATTCAGTACTTC. Residues: CATSTRRARAKNIQYF.

CDR3 sequence: CASSAGSYNSPLHF. The CDR3, as DNA: TGTGCCAGCAGCGCGGGGTCCTATAATTCACCCCTCCACTTT. The chain is built from TRBV2 and TRBJ1-6, with D uncertain. This CDR3 region has 14 residues. V lost 6 bases and J 1 base, leaving 7 bases between the germline ends. The V gene's germline CDR1 is SNHLY and CDR2 FYNNEI.

The CDR3 here is CASSHLFSGGDHNEQFF. CDR3 nucleotides: TGTGCCAGCAGCCACTTATTTAGCGGGGGGGACCACAATGAGCAGTTCTTC. J is TRBJ2-1 and V is TRBV27; 11 bases fit TRBD2. V trimming: 6 bases; J trimming: 5 bases; junction bases outside the gene matches: 12. This CDR3 comprises 17 residues. Germline V gives CDR1 MNHEY, CDR2 SMNVEV (reference sequence).

The chain carries TRBV6-5 and TRBJ1-5; D may be TRBD1 (6 bases). Germline values: CDR1 MNHEY, CDR2 SVGAGI. The CDR3 consists of 14 residues. The germline V and J ends were trimmed by 5 bases and 7 bases, with 15 bases remaining between them. Here the CDR3 reads CASSRDTSPQPQHF. The CDR3, as DNA: TGTGCCAGCAGTAGGGACACCAGTCCCCAGCCCCAGCATTTT.

This clone has only a few counts. This chain's CDR3 is CAWSAKGTSGRTYEQYF. The CDR3 nucleotides are TGTGCCTGGAGTGCAAAGGGGACTAGCGGGAGGACCTACGAGCAGTACTTC. The V gene is TRBV30, the J gene TRBJ2-7; 15 bases match TRBD2. Germline-derived CDR1 and CDR2 are GTSNPN and SVGIG (reference sequence). This CDR3 is built from 17 residues. V lost 1 base, J lost 2 bases, and 6 bases stayed unmatched.

The V gene is TRBV2, the J gene TRBJ2-5; 11 positions match TRBD1. This CDR3 spans 17 amino acids. The V gene end was trimmed by 4 bases and the J gene end by 7 bases; junction bases not matched to a gene: 14. The germline CDR1 and CDR2 sequences are SNHLY and FYNNEI. This chain's CDR3 is CASSGGQGASGVGTQYF. The CDR3 region has the DNA TGTGCCAGCAGTGGAGGACAGGGGGCTTCGGGGGTAGGGACCCAGTACTTC.

The chain carries TRBV11-2 and TRBJ2-5, with a tentative D call TRBD2 (6 bases). The V gene's germline CDR1 is SGHAT and CDR2 FQNNGV. Trimming took off 1 base at V and 4 bases at J, with 16 bases between the two ends. This CDR3 has 16 amino acids. The CDR3 sequence: CASSLGGLSQVETQYF. The CDR3 region has the DNA TGTGCCAGCAGCTTAGGGGGACTGTCCCAGGTAGAGACCCAGTACTTC.

This chain connects TRBV12-3 or TRBV12-4 to TRBJ2-7; the D gene is possibly TRBD2 (6 bases). The V end was cut by 0 bases, the J end by 3 bases, with 6 bases between. This CDR3 is built from 13 residues. Here the CDR3 reads CASSLAGGYEQYF. The CDR3 nucleotides are TGTGCCAGCAGTTTAGCGGGAGGCTACGAGCAGTACTTC.

The chain recombines TRBV2 with TRBJ1-4; D unclear. With 2 bases removed from V and 7 bases from J, the gap between germline ends came to 8 bases. This CDR3 has 13 residues. Germline V gives CDR1 SNHLY, CDR2 FYNNEI. For the CDR3, the DNA is TGTGCCAGCAGTGAACTGAGAAGTGAAAAACTGTTTTTT. Protein sequence: CASSELRSEKLFF.

V is TRBV19 and J is TRBJ1-4; TRBD1 agrees at 7 bases. With 5 bases clipped from V and 6 bases from J, the junction kept 6 bases outside the gene matches. The CDR3 contains 14 residues. Germline V gene data show CDR1 as LNHDA and CDR2 as SQIVND (reference sequence). The CDR3 DNA reads as TGTGCCAGTAGTGATCAGGGGGTTGATGAAAAACTGTTTTTT. This sequence encodes CASSDQGVDEKLFF.

This rearrangement joins TRBV28 to TRBJ1-5, with D possibly TRBD1 on 6 matching bases. The germline gives CDR1 MDHEN, CDR2 SYDVKM. The germline V and J ends were trimmed by 4 bases and 2 bases, with 9 bases remaining between them. This CDR3 has 14 residues. CDR3 amino acids: CASSSTGRNQPQHF. The CDR3 DNA sequence: TGTGCCAGCAGTTCGACAGGCCGCAATCAGCCCCAGCATTTT.

J is TRBJ2-7 and V is TRBV7-2, with D possibly being TRBD2 (7 bases). V was shortened by 1 base and J by 6 bases, with 16 bases between the two germline ends. The CDR3 loop spans 15 amino acids. Germline CDR1 is SGHTA and CDR2 is FQGNSA. The CDR3: CASSLGGHGGLEQYF. The CDR3 nucleotides are TGTGCCAGCAGCTTAGGAGGACACGGGGGGCTCGAGCAGTACTTC.

The rearrangement joins TRBV7-9 to TRBJ2-1; no clear D gene. V was clipped by 0 bases and J by 0 bases, with 12 bases between them. The CDR3 runs 17 residues. CDR1 and CDR2 (germline): SEHNR, FQNEAQ (reference sequence). The CDR3 nucleotides are TGTGCCAGCAGCTTAGCGTATGGCGGTAGCTCCTACAATGAGCAGTTCTTC. Residues: CASSLAYGGSSYNEQFF.

The chain joins TRBV6-5 to TRBJ1-5; possibly TRBD1 for D (6 bases). The V gene lost 8 bases and the J gene lost 5 bases, with 13 bases spanning the gap. The CDR3 runs 13 residues. Germline V gene lookup returns CDR1 MNHEY and CDR2 SVGAGI. The chain's CDR3 is CASPRGSDQPQHF. CDR3 bases: TGTGCCAGCCCGAGGGGGTCCGATCAGCCCCAGCATTTT.

This clone occurred a few times. V usage is TRBV4-3 and J usage is TRBJ2-7, with D possibly being TRBD2 (6 bases). Germline V gives CDR1 LGHNA, CDR2 YSLEER. The CDR3 totals 15 residues. Trimming stripped 3 bases from V and 1 base from J, with 13 bases between. CDR3 amino acids: CASSQGLDISYEQYF. In DNA, the CDR3 is TGCGCCAGCAGCCAGGGACTTGATATATCCTACGAGCAGTACTTC.

The chain links TRBV5-4 to TRBJ1-1; D may be TRBD1 (5 bases). The CDR3 runs to 12 residues. V lost 4 bases to trimming and J lost 6 bases, with 10 bases between them. Germline CDR1 is SGHNT and CDR2 is YYREEE (reference sequence). The chain's CDR3 is CASSPGVAEAFF. CDR3 DNA sequence: TGTGCCAGCAGCCCGGGGGTCGCTGAAGCTTTCTTT.

V is TRBV21-1 and J is TRBJ1-5; TRBD1, the D gene given by the table, was not confirmed from the DNA. TRBV21-1 is assigned pseudogene status. This CDR3 has 15 amino acids. CDR3 sequence reads: CASSKALDRAQPQHF. The CDR3 DNA reads TGTGCCAGCAGCAAAGCTCTAGACAGGGCTCAGCCCCAGCATTTT.

V usage is TRBV10-2 and J usage is TRBJ1-6, with a tentative D call TRBD1 (5 bases). V was clipped by 4 bases and J by 6 bases, with 10 bases between them. There are 14 residues in the CDR3. The V gene's germline CDR1 is WSHSY and CDR2 SAAADI. The CDR3 region has the DNA TGCGCCAGCAGTGCGGGGAGGGGTAATTCACCCCTCCACTTT. This encodes CASSAGRGNSPLHF.